The source of this T cell receptor beta chain is a study of post-analysis software for immune sequencing data. Study as a whole: The patients showed relapsing-remitting, secondary progressive and progressive-relapsing multiple sclerosis courses.

Unique molecular identifiers were built into the TCR beta cDNA libraries. TCRdb called the PCR reads again in MiXCR, with one record for every CDR3 protein. The profile shows roughly 800,000 distinct CDR3 sequences, 40% to 55% of them singletons. This receptor was obtained from a girl aged 10 to 17 with multiple sclerosis. Source material: blood.

CDR3: CASSLNYPGLAGWTQYF. The CDR3 DNA reads TGTGCCAGCAGTTTAAATTATCCGGGACTAGCGGGATGGACCCAGTACTTC. V gene TRBV28 combines with J gene TRBJ2-7; 13 bases fit TRBD2. TRBJ2-5 matches the DNA end more closely, so the J call is doubtful. CDR3 length: 17 residues. From germline, CDR1 is MDHEN and CDR2 SYDVKM.